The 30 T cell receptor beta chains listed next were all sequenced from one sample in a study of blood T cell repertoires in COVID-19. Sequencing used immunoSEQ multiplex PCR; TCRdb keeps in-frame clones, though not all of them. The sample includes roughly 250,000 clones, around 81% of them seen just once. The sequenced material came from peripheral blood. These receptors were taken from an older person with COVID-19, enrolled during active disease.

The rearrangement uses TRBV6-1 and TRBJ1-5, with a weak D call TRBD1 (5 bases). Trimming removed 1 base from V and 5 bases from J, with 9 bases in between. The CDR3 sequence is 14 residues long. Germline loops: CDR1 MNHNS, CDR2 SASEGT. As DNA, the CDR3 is TGTGCCAGCAGTGAAGGGACACCCTATCAGCCCCAGCATTTT. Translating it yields CASSEGTPYQPQHF.

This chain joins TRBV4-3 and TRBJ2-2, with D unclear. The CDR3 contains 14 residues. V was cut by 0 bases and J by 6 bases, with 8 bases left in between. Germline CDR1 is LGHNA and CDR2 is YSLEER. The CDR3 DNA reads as TGCGCCAGCAGCCAAGATATAGTAGCCGGGGAGCTGTTTTTT. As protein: CASSQDIVAGELFF.

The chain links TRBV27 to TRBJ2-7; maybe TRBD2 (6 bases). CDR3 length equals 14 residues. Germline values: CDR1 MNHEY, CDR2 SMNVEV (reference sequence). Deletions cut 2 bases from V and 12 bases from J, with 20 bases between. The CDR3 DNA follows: TGTGCCAGCAGTTTAATGACATCGGGGGTTCGGCGGTACTTC. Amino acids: CASSLMTSGVRRYF.

This CDR3 reads CASSLGPQGNYGYTF. The DNA for the CDR3 is TGTGCCAGCAGTTTGGGCCCACAGGGTAACTATGGCTACACCTTC. The chain links TRBV6-5 to TRBJ1-2; the D gene is possibly TRBD1 (6 bases). Trimming removed 4 bases from V and 1 base from J, with 13 bases in between. The germline CDR1 and CDR2 sequences are MNHEY and SVGAGI. The length of the CDR3 is 15 residues.

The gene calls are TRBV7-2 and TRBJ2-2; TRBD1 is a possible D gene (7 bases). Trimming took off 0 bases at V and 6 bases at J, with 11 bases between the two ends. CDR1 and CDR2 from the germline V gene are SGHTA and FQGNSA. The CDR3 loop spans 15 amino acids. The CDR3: CASSLAARGAGELFF. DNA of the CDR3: TGTGCCAGCAGCTTAGCAGCCAGGGGGGCCGGGGAGCTGTTTTTT.

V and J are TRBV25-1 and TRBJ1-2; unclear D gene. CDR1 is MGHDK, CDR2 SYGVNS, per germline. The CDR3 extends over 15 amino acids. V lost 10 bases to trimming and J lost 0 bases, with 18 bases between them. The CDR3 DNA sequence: TGTGCCACCAACATTGGGGTCGGGGCTAACTATGGCTACACCTTC. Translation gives CATNIGVGANYGYTF.

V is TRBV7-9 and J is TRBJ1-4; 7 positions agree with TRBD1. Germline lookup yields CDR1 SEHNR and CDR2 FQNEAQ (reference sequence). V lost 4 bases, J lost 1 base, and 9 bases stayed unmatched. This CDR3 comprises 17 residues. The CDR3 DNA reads TGTGCCAGCAGCTCGAGGACAGGCCTCGGAACTAATGAAAAACTGTTTTTT. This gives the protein CASSSRTGLGTNEKLFF.

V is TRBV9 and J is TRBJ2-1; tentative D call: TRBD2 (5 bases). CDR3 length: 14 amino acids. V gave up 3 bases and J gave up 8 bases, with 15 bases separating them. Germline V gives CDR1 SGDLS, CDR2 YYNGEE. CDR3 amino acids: CASSGPSPLHEQFF. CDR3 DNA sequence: TGTGCCAGCAGCGGCCCTAGCCCCCTACATGAGCAGTTCTTC.

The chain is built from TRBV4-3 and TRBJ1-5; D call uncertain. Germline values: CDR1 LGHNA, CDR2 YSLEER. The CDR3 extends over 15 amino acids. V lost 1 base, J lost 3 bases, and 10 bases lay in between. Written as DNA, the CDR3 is TGCGCCAGCAGCCAAGGCGCAGGCCTCAATCAGCCCCAGCATTTT. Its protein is CASSQGAGLNQPQHF.

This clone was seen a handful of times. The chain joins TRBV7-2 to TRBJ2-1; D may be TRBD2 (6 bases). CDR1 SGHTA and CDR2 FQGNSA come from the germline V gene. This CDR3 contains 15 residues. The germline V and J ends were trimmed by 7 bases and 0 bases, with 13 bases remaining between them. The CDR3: CASMPGGGSYNEQFF. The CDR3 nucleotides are TGTGCCAGCATGCCCGGGGGAGGCTCCTACAATGAGCAGTTCTTC.

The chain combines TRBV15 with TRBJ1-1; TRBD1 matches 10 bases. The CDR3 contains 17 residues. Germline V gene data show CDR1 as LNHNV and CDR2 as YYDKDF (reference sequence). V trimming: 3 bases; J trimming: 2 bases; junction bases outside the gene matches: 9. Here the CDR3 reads CATSSKWTGGRNTEAFF. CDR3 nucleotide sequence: TGTGCCACCAGCAGCAAATGGACAGGGGGTCGTAACACTGAAGCTTTCTTT.

CDR3 in DNA: TGTGCCAGCAGCCTAACCCCAGGGGGCGACACTGAAGCTTTCTTT. The encoded protein is CASSLTPGGDTEAFF. The chain uses TRBV5-4 and TRBJ1-1, with TRBD1 matching 8 bases. The CDR3 is made up of 15 amino acids. Germline CDR1 and CDR2: SGHNT and YYREEE (reference sequence). The ends lost 4 bases at V and 3 bases at J; junction bases unmatched: 8. Full variable domain (outside the CDR3, taken from reference TRBV5-4 and TRBJ1-1): ETGVTQSPTHLIKTRGQQVTLRCSSQSGHNTVSWYQQALGQGPQFIFQYYREEENGRGNFPPRFSGLQFPNYSSELNVNALELDDSALYLCASSLTPGGDTEAFFGQGTRLTVV.

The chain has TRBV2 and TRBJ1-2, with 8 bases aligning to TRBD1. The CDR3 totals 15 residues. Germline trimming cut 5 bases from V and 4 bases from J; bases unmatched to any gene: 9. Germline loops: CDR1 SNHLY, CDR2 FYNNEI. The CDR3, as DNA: TGTGCCAGCAGTCTAGGACAGGGCAACACCTATGGCTACACCTTC. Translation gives CASSLGQGNTYGYTF.

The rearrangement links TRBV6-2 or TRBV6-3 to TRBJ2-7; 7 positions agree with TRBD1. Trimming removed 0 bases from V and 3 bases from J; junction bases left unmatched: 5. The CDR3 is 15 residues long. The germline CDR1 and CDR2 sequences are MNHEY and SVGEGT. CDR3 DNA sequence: TGTGCCAGCAGTTACTCGTCCAGGGGGTTCTACGAGCAGTACTTC. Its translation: CASSYSSRGFYEQYF.

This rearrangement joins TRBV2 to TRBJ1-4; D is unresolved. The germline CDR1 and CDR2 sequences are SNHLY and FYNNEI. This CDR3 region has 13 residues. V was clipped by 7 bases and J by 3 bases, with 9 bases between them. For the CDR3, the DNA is TGTGCCAGCAATAAAAGAGCTAATGAAAAACTGTTTTTT. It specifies CASNKRANEKLFF.

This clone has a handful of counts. The CDR3: CAWRGVRAFF. CDR3 bases: TGTGCCTGGAGAGGGGTGAGGGCTTTCTTT. This chain connects TRBV30 to TRBJ1-1, with TRBD1 as a possible D gene (5 bases). The germline CDR1 and CDR2 sequences are GTSNPN and SVGIG (reference sequence). V lost 3 bases and J lost 11, with 10 bases in between. The CDR3 sequence is 10 residues long.

The CDR3 bases are TGTGCCAGTAGTGCAGGGTCGCGATACGAGCAGTACTTC. Protein sequence: CASSAGSRYEQYF. The chain couples TRBV19 to TRBJ2-7; maybe TRBD1 (5 bases). This CDR3 has 13 residues. Per germline, CDR1 LNHDA and CDR2 SQIVND (reference sequence). V was pared by 5 bases and J by 4 bases, with 12 bases between.

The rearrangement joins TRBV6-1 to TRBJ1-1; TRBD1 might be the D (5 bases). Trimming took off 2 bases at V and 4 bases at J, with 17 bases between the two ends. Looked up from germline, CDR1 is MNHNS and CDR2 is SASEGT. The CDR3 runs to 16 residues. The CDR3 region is CASSESGAGRPTEAFF. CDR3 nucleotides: TGTGCCAGCAGTGAAAGCGGGGCAGGGAGGCCCACTGAAGCTTTCTTT.

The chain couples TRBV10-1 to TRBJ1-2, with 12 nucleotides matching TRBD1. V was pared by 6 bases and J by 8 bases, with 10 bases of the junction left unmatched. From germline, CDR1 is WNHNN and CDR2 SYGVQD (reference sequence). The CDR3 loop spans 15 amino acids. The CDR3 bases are TGCGCCAGCAGCTTGCCGGGACAGGGGGCGCCGGGCTACACCTTC. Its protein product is CASSLPGQGAPGYTF.

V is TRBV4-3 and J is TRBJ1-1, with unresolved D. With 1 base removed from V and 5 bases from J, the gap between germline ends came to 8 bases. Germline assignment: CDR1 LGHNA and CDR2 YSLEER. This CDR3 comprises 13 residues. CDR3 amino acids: CASSQGPLTEAFF. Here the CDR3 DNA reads TGCGCCAGCAGCCAAGGGCCGCTTACTGAAGCTTTCTTT.

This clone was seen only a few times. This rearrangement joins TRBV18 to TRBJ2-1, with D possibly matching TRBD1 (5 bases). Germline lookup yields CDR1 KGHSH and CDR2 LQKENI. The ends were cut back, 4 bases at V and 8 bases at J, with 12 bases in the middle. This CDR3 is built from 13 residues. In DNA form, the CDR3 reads TGTGCCAGCTCACAAAACGGCAGGGATGAGCAGTTCTTC. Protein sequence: CASSQNGRDEQFF.

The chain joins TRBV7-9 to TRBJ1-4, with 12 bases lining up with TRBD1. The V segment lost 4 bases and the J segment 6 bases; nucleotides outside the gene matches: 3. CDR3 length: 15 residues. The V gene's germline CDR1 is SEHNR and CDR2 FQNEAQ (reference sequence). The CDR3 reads CASSSGQGAHEKLFF. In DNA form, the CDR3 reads TGTGCCAGCAGCTCGGGACAGGGGGCACATGAAAAACTGTTTTTT. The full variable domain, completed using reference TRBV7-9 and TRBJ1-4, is DTGVSQNPRHKITKRGQNVTFRCDPISEHNRLYWYRQTLGQGPEFLTYFQNEAQLEKSRLLSDRFSAERPKGSFSTLEIQRTEQGDSAMYLCASSSGQGAHEKLFFGSGTQLSVL.

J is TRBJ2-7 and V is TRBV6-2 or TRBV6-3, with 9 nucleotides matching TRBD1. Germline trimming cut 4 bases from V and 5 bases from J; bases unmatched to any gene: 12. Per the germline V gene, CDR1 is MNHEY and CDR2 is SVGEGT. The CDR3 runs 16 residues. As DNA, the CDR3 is TGTGCCAGCAGTTCCAACAGGGGGCACCTCGTCGACGAGCAGTACTTC. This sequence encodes CASSSNRGHLVDEQYF.

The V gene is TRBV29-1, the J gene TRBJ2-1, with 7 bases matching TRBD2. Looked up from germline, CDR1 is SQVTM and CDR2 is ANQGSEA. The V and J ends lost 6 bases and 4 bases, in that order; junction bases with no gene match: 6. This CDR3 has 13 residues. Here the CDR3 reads CSVTSEFYNEQFF. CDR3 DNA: TGCAGCGTAACTAGCGAATTTTACAATGAGCAGTTCTTC.

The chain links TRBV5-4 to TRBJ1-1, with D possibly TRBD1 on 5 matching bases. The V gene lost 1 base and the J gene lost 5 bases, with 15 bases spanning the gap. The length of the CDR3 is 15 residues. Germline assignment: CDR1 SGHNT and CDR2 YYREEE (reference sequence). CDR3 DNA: TGTGCCAGCAGCTTGAGGCAGGGAGGGTGGACTGAAGCTTTCTTT. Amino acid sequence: CASSLRQGGWTEAFF.

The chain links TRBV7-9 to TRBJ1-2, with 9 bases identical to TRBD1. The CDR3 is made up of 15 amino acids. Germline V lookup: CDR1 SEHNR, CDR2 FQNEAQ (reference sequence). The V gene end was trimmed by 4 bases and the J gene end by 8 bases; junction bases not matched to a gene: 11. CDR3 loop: CASSSRDRETAGYTF. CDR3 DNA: TGTGCCAGCAGCTCGAGGGACAGGGAGACCGCAGGCTACACCTTC.

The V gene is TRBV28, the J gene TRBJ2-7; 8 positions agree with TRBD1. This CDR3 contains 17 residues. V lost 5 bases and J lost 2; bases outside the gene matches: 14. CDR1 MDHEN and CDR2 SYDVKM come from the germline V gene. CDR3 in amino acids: CASSRPPAGQVAYEQYF. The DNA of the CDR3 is TGTGCCAGCAGTCGACCTCCTGCGGGACAGGTGGCCTACGAGCAGTACTTC.

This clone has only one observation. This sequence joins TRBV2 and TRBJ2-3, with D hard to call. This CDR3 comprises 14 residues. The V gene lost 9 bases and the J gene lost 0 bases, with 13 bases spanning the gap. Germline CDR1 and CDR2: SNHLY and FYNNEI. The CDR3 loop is CARTTSSSTDTQYF. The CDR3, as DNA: TGTGCCAGGACGACATCTTCTAGCACAGATACGCAGTATTTT.

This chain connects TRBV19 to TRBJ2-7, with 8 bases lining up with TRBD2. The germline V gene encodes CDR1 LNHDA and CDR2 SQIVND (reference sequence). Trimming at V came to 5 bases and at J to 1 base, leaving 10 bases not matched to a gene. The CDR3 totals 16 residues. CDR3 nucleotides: TGTGCCAGTAGTGAGTCTCGGACTAGCAGGTCCTACGAGCAGTACTTC. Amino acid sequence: CASSESRTSRSYEQYF.

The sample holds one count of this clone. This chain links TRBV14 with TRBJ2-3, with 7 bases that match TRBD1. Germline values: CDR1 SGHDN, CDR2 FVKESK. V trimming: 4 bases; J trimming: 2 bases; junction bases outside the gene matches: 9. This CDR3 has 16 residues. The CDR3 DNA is TGTGCCAGCAGCCGGGATATCGGGACAGCCACAGATACGCAGTATTTT. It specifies CASSRDIGTATDTQYF.